The entry that follows covers one TCR beta chain sequence. Recent acute infections and vaccinations were absent in the healthy HIV-negative adult donors. The donors, all of them Caucasian adults, lived in Nashville, Tennessee. The data stem from a study of shared clonotypes between healthy human individuals. The run depth of the assay was deep. Replicate PCRs run on unsorted PBMC used about 0.3 ug DNA, which was about 30,000 T cell genomes. Sequencing used immunoSEQ multiplex PCR; TCRdb keeps in-frame clones, though not all of them. This table has some 96,000 clones, around 47% appearing once. Trimming removed 8 bases from V and 9 bases from J; junction bases left unmatched: 13. The CDR3 loop spans 14 amino acids. Germline V gene lookup returns CDR1 MDHEN and CDR2 SYDVKM.

The TCR comes from a woman aged 35 to 49 in good health. Some clones in this sample may be carry-over from other donors' samples. The chain combines TRBV28 with TRBJ1-5; 7 positions match TRBD1. The specimen was PBMCs. The CDR3 DNA follows: TGTGCCAGCGGTTCACAGGGGCACGATCGGCCCCAGCATTTT. Encoded protein: CASGSQGHDRPQHF.